The rows below give T cell receptor beta chains drawn from one sample of a study of blood T cell repertoires in COVID-19. Produced via immunoSEQ multiplex PCR; TCRdb's table is partial and in-frame only. The profile covers 200,000 to 250,000 clones, with about 88% appearing a single time and around 2.6% taken by the ten largest. Input material: PBMCs or T cells enriched from blood (not recorded which). Source of these receptors: a woman aged 25-40 years who had recovered from COVID-19. The CDR3 runs from the conserved cysteine through the conserved F or W. D genes are given only for firm matches. Expanded clones are given a class, and other clones once, few, many or no size at all.

.,.,13,TRBJ1-5,TRBV9,CASSVYSNQPQHF,TGTGCCAGCAGCGTATATAGCAATCAGCCCCAGCATTTT
TRBD1,.,15,TRBJ1-5,TRBV19,CASKPSGQGMPPQHF,TGTGCCAGTAAGCCCTCGGGACAGGGAATGCCGCCCCAGCATTTT
TRBD2,.,16,TRBJ2-3,TRBV5-6,CASSLLAGGFTDTQYF,TGTGCCAGCAGCTTACTAGCGGGGGGCTTCACAGATACGCAGTATTTT
.,.,15,TRBJ1-1,TRBV11-2,CASSLVGEGVTEAFF,TGTGCCAGCAGCTTAGTTGGCGAGGGAGTTACTGAAGCTTTCTTT
.,.,14,TRBJ1-1,TRBV9,CASSVVGEVVEAFF,TGTGCCAGCAGCGTAGTAGGGGAGGTGGTTGAAGCTTTCTTT
.,.,13,TRBJ2-2,TRBV7-2,CASSYHSTGELFF,TGTGCCAGCAGCTATCACTCCACCGGGGAGCTGTTTTTT
TRBD1,.,15,TRBJ2-7,TRBV4-2,CASSLRTGRPYEQYF,TGTGCCAGCAGCCTAAGGACAGGGCGTCCCTACGAGCAGTACTTC
.,.,16,TRBJ1-1,TRBV13,CASSPRGAGVNTEAFF,TGTGCCAGCAGCCCAAGGGGGGCGGGGGTGAACACTGAAGCTTTCTTT
.,.,13,TRBJ2-2,TRBV27,CASSLGLTGELFF,TGTGCCAGCAGTTTAGGGCTCACCGGGGAGCTGTTTTTT
.,.,12,TRBJ1-1,TRBV7-3,CASSFRYTEAFF,TGTGCCAGCAGCTTCAGGTACACTGAAGCTTTCTTT
.,.,18,TRBJ1-5,TRBV25-1,CASSEYLVTEYSNQPQHF,TGTGCCAGCAGTGAATATTTGGTGACAGAATATAGCAATCAGCCCCAGCATTTT
TRBD1,once,17,TRBJ1-6,TRBV3-1/TRBV3-2,CASSPILSYRGDSPLHF,TGTGCCAGCAGCCCGATTCTGTCCTACAGGGGGGATTCACCCCTCCACTTT
.,.,13,TRBJ1-2,TRBV18,CASSPDSTYGYTF,TGTGCCAGCTCACCGGACAGCACATATGGCTACACCTTC
.,.,17,TRBJ2-6,TRBV7-9,CASSPAPLASMANVLTF,TGTGCCAGCAGCCCCGCCCCACTAGCCTCTATGGCCAACGTCCTGACTTTC
.,.,12,TRBJ2-1,TRBV11-2,CASSPNIGKQFF,TGTGCCAGCAGCCCGAATATCGGGAAGCAGTTCTTC
.,.,15,TRBJ2-1,TRBV19,CASSLASTPRNEQFF,TGTGCCAGTAGCCTCGCATCAACGCCGCGCAATGAGCAGTTCTTC
TRBD1,.,14,TRBJ2-2,TRBV5-8,CASSPGQGAGELFF,TGTGCCAGCAGCCCAGGACAGGGGGCCGGGGAGCTGTTTTTT
TRBD1,.,15,TRBJ2-7,TRBV9,CASSPGTGAFYEQYF,TGTGCCAGCAGCCCCGGGACAGGCGCCTTCTACGAGCAGTACTTC
.,.,14,TRBJ2-2,TRBV19,CATHDAGDTGELFF,TGTGCCACCCATGACGCAGGGGACACCGGGGAGCTGTTTTTT
.,.,15,TRBJ1-2,TRBV15,CATSREGWENYGYTF,TGTGCCACCAGCAGAGAGGGCTGGGAGAACTATGGCTACACCTTC
.,once,17,TRBJ1-6,TRBV19,CASSISGGVRTGSPLHF,TGTGCCAGTAGTATTAGCGGTGGCGTCAGGACGGGATCACCCCTCCACTTT
.,.,14,TRBJ1-5,TRBV27,CASSPHRGNQPQHF,TGTGCCAGCAGTCCCCACCGGGGCAATCAGCCCCAGCATTTT
TRBD1,.,15,TRBJ1-5,TRBV7-8,CASSDGTGYSQPQHF,TGTGCCAGCAGCGATGGGACAGGGTATTCTCAGCCCCAGCATTTT
.,.,15,TRBJ2-7,TRBV7-2,CASSLGASTGSEQYF,TGTGCCAGCAGCTTAGGGGCTTCCACGGGGAGCGAGCAGTACTTC
TRBD1,.,16,TRBJ1-3,TRBV4-3,CASSQDGRGPGNTIYF,TGCGCCAGCAGCCAAGATGGTAGGGGGCCAGGAAACACCATATATTTT
.,.,14,TRBJ1-5,TRBV3-1/TRBV3-2,CASSQGRRNQPQHF,TGTGCCAGCAGCCAAGGGAGGAGAAATCAGCCCCAGCATTTT
TRBD1,.,13,TRBJ2-1,TRBV9,CASSAGTDNEQFF,TGTGCCAGCAGCGCGGGGACAGATAATGAGCAGTTCTTC
TRBD2,.,20,TRBJ2-3,TRBV2,CASTPQRLGTSGFHGDTQYF,TGTGCCAGCACCCCACAAAGGCTCGGGACTAGCGGATTTCATGGAGATACGCAGTATTTT
.,.,15,TRBJ1-1,TRBV4-2,CASSQEPGWDTEAFF,TGTGCCAGCAGCCAAGAGCCCGGGTGGGACACTGAAGCTTTCTTT
TRBD1,.,14,TRBJ2-1,TRBV5-6,CASSLPPQGDEQFF,TGTGCCAGCAGCTTGCCCCCGCAGGGGGATGAGCAGTTCTTC
TRBD2,.,16,TRBJ2-3,TRBV4-2,CASSQEGGTLRGTQYF,TGTGCCAGCAGCCAAGAGGGAGGGACTCTAAGGGGTACGCAGTATTTT